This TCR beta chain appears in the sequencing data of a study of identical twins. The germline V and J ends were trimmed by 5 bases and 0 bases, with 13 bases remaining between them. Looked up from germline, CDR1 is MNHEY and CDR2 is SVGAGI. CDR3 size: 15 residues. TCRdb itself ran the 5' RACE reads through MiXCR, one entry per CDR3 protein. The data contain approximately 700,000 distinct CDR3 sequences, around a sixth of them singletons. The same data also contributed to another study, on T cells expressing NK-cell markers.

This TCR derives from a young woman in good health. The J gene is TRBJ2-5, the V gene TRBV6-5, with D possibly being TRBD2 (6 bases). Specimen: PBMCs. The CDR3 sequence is CASSNPTRDQETQYF. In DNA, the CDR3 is TGTGCCAGCAGTAACCCGACTAGAGACCAAGAGACCCAGTACTTC.